The clone carrying this T cell receptor beta chain was picked up a small number of times. Per the germline V gene, CDR1 is MDHEN and CDR2 is SYDVKM. Trimming removed 2 bases from V and 5 bases from J, with 15 bases in between. The CDR3 is 15 amino acids. This specimen comes from a study of T cells after yellow fever vaccination. TCRdb used MiXCR to reprocess the 5' RACE reads, holding one entry per CDR3 protein. The repertoire has around 500,000 distinct CDR3 sequences, 21% of them found once; the top ten carry about 16%. The origin of this receptor is a man between 18 and 29 years old who received the YFV17D yellow fever vaccine. The chain carries TRBV28 and TRBJ2-5; a possible D gene is TRBD2 (6 bases). Here the sequenced sample was PBMCs, taken approximately 22 days after the first yellow fever vaccination. In nucleotides, the CDR3 is TGTGCCAGCAGTTTAGGGCCATCCCGGGGGGAGACCCAGTACTTC. Encoded protein: CASSLGPSRGETQYF.